A single sample is the source of the 11 T cell receptor beta chains below, sequenced in a study of response to subunit inactivated influenza vaccine (dated 2018 in TCRdb). The library relied on RT-PCR. This sample was sequenced with an Illumina HiSeq 2500. TCRdb reran the public reads through fastp at Q25 and MiXCR, keeping productive beta chains. Rows are combined by CDR3 protein, so each entry shows the most common genes and DNA. In all, the sample holds hundreds of thousands of distinct CDR3 sequences, and 14% of those were seen once. The leading ten clones occupy 7.5% to 9% of the sample. The starting material was PBMCs from blood, obtained less than 15 days before vaccination. These receptors were obtained from a man aged 45-65 years who received an inactivated influenza vaccine. Donor details come from another sample of the same person, matched by shared clones.

This clonotype was detected a few times. The chain couples TRBV20-1 to TRBJ2-1; unclear D gene. Deletions cut 1 base from V and 5 bases from J, with 9 bases between. This CDR3 spans 13 amino acids. CDR1 is DFQATT and CDR2 is SNEGSKA in the germline V gene (reference sequence). CDR3 region: CSARGVLNNEQFF. The CDR3 nucleotides read TGCAGTGCTAGAGGGGTACTGAACAATGAGCAGTTCTTC.

This clonotype was counted only a few times. This rearrangement joins TRBV20-1 to TRBJ2-6, with 7 bases fitting TRBD1. From germline, CDR1 is DFQATT and CDR2 SNEGSKA (reference sequence). The CDR3 is 15 residues long. Trimming removed 5 bases from V and 3 bases from J; junction bases left unmatched: 7. CDR3 coding DNA: TGCAGTGCTGAGGACAGGCGTATTGGGGCCAACGTCCTGACTTTC. It yields the protein CSAEDRRIGANVLTF.

The chain combines TRBV6-6 with TRBJ2-5; TRBD1 is a possible D gene (6 bases). Trimming removed 10 bases from V and 4 bases from J, with 16 bases in between. Germline CDR1 MNHNY, CDR2 SVGAGI (reference sequence). This CDR3 contains 13 residues. The CDR3 DNA follows: TGTGCCACCTCCGGGACATATAGAGAGACCCAGTACTTC. It yields the protein CATSGTYRETQYF.

The sample holds a few counts of this clonotype. The gene calls are TRBV4-2 and TRBJ1-5, with D possibly matching TRBD1 (6 bases). The V gene's germline CDR1 is LGHNA and CDR2 YNFKEQ. The CDR3 loop spans 18 amino acids. Trimming took 0 bases from V and 3 from J, leaving 18 bases between them. The chain's CDR3 is CASSQDQVGAGNNQPQHF. The CDR3 coding sequence is TGTGCCAGCAGCCAAGATCAGGTGGGGGCAGGAAACAATCAGCCCCAGCATTTT.

The chain joins TRBV18 to TRBJ2-1; the D gene is possibly TRBD1 (6 bases). The CDR3 consists of 15 residues. Germline V gene data show CDR1 as KGHSH and CDR2 as LQKENI. The V and J ends lost 3 bases and 7 bases respectively, with 16 bases between them. The CDR3 nucleotides read TGTGCCAGCTCACCTACTACAGCAGGGGTTAATGAGCAGTTCTTC. It yields the protein CASSPTTAGVNEQFF.

This clonotype was detected a few times. CDR3 nucleotides: TGTGCCAGCAGCCTAAGGCTAGCGGGAGCTATAGATACGCAGTATTTT. It yields the protein CASSLRLAGAIDTQYF. This chain joins TRBV11-2 and TRBJ2-3, with 10 positions matching TRBD2. Germline values: CDR1 SGHAT, CDR2 FQNNGV. The CDR3 loop spans 16 amino acids. The trim removed 5 bases at V and 5 bases at J, leaving 10 bases unmatched.

This clonotype appeared a few times. The CDR3 DNA reads TGTGCCAGCAGCCCCTTGGTGACGGGGAATTCACCCCTCCACTTT. This codes for CASSPLVTGNSPLHF. This chain links TRBV9 with TRBJ1-6; the D is unclear. V dropped 4 bases and J dropped 7 bases, with 15 bases sitting between them. CDR3 length equals 15 residues. Per germline, CDR1 SGDLS and CDR2 YYNGEE.

The rearrangement joins TRBV28 to TRBJ1-4, with no clear D. This CDR3 spans 16 amino acids. Trimming removed 7 bases at V and 7 bases at J, with 22 bases between. CDR1 and CDR2 (germline): MDHEN, SYDVKM. As DNA, the CDR3 is TGTGCCAGCACTACAGAGGTCGACGCAGCCTTTGAAAAACTGTTTTTT. Its protein is CASTTEVDAAFEKLFF.

This clonotype was seen a few times. As DNA, the CDR3 is TGTGCCAGCAGTTTAAAGGGGAAGAGCAATCAGCCCCAGCATTTT. It codes for CASSLKGKSNQPQHF. This chain uses TRBV27 with TRBJ1-5; perhaps TRBD1 as D (5 bases). In germline, CDR1 is MNHEY, CDR2 SMNVEV (reference sequence). V lost 2 bases and J 1 base, leaving 9 bases between the germline ends. CDR3 length: 15 amino acids.

With regard to this clonotype: Without the conserved terminal phenylalanine or tryptophan, this CDR3 likely stems from a read error. The DNA is omitted, as the CDR3 cannot be located on it reliably, and the CDR3 follows TCRdb's listing. The chain couples TRBV12-3 or TRBV12-4 to TRBJ2-3; the listed D gene, TRBD1, was not tested against the DNA. The CDR3 is 13 residues long, counting both termini. CDR3 sequence reads: CASSLGRGTTLYL.

This clonotype was recorded a few times. V usage is TRBV7-9 and J usage is TRBJ2-1; 13 bases agree with TRBD2. The CDR3 totals 16 residues. Per the germline V gene, CDR1 is SEHNR and CDR2 is FQNEAQ (reference sequence). V lost 4 bases to trimming and J lost 7 bases; unmatched junction nucleotides: 7. The CDR3 loop is CASSSRTSGRTNEQFF. The CDR3 bases are TGTGCCAGCAGCTCCCGGACTAGCGGGAGAACGAATGAGCAGTTCTTC.